The 25 T cell receptor beta chains reported below all come from one sample, sequenced in a study of blood T cell repertoires in COVID-19. Data came from immunoSEQ multiplex PCR; TCRdb stores just in-frame clones and leaves some out. The top ten hold around 1.4% of the sample, which has some 150,000 clones, around 81% seen once. Sequencing was performed on peripheral blood. These receptors came from a human donor in a cohort sampled during active COVID-19.

This clone has just a few counts. The J gene is TRBJ2-7, the V gene TRBV5-8; D may be TRBD2 (7 bases). The CDR3 is 15 residues long. CDR1 SGHTS and CDR2 YDEGEE come from the germline V gene. Trimming left V 0 bases short and J 3 bases short, with 13 bases between. The CDR3 is CASSLAGGRNYEQYF. The DNA of the CDR3 is TGTGCCAGCAGCTTGGCCGGGGGGCGAAACTACGAGCAGTACTTC.

The gene calls are TRBV5-1 and TRBJ1-5, with 8 bases matching TRBD1. Germline-derived CDR1 and CDR2 are SGHRS and YFSETQ. V was pared by 4 bases and J by 6 bases, with 6 bases of the junction left unmatched. This CDR3 is built from 14 residues. The DNA of the CDR3 is TGCGCCAGCAGCCATGACAGGGGAGGTCAGCCCCAGCATTTT. This codes for CASSHDRGGQPQHF.

The rearrangement joins TRBV29-1 to TRBJ1-1; 7 bases are shared with TRBD1. This CDR3 spans 13 amino acids. After removal of 3 bases from V and 1 base from J, the junction contained 2 bases not matched to a gene. CDR1 is SQVTM and CDR2 is ANQGSEA in the germline V gene. The CDR3 region is CSVERQGNTEAFF. The CDR3 DNA sequence: TGCAGCGTTGAGAGACAGGGGAACACTGAAGCTTTCTTT.

This clone was recorded a few times. The chain joins TRBV5-1 to TRBJ2-2, with 8 bases aligning to TRBD2. J gave up 6 bases and V 1 base, and 11 bases lay outside the gene matches. The CDR3 length is 17 residues. In germline, CDR1 is SGHRS, CDR2 YFSETQ. Written as DNA, the CDR3 is TGCGCCAGCAGCTTGAGAGCGGGAGTCAGGTCACCCGGGGAGCTGTTTTTT. It translates to CASSLRAGVRSPGELFF.

V is TRBV27 and J is TRBJ2-1; TRBD2 is a possible D gene (6 bases). Deletions cut 6 bases from V and 6 bases from J, with 9 bases between. CDR3 length equals 12 residues. Per germline, CDR1 MNHEY and CDR2 SMNVEV (reference sequence). Here the CDR3 reads CASRDYGNEQFF. Here the CDR3 DNA reads TGTGCCAGCAGGGACTACGGCAATGAGCAGTTCTTC.

The chain employs TRBV7-9 and TRBJ2-5; D unresolved. The CDR3 covers 13 residues. V was cut by 7 bases and J by 4 bases, with 13 bases left in between. Germline assignment: CDR1 SEHNR and CDR2 FQNEAQ (reference sequence). The CDR3 here is CASTLSPGETQYF. CDR3 DNA sequence: TGTGCCAGCACCCTCTCTCCAGGAGAGACCCAGTACTTC.

The chain combines TRBV6-5 with TRBJ2-7; D uncertain. The germline V gene encodes CDR1 MNHEY and CDR2 SVGAGI. The CDR3 consists of 14 residues. V was shortened by 4 bases and J by 0 bases, with 10 bases between the two germline ends. The CDR3 spells CASSSGLDSYEQYF. In DNA form, the CDR3 reads TGTGCCAGCAGTTCGGGTCTAGACTCCTACGAGCAGTACTTC.

This chain links TRBV6-5 with TRBJ2-1; tentative D call: TRBD2 (6 bases). The germline V gene encodes CDR1 MNHEY and CDR2 SVGAGI. The CDR3 has 14 residues. V was pared by 6 bases and J by 4 bases, with 13 bases between. The CDR3 reads CASRRENYYNEQFF. In DNA, the CDR3 is TGTGCCAGCAGACGGGAGAACTATTACAATGAGCAGTTCTTC.

CDR3: CALGGRGNEKLFF. In DNA form, the CDR3 reads TGTGCCCTAGGAGGCAGGGGTAATGAAAAACTGTTTTTT. This chain links TRBV30 with TRBJ1-4, with a possible D match to TRBD1 (6 bases). The V gene's germline CDR1 is GTSNPN and CDR2 SVGIG (reference sequence). The CDR3 length is 13 residues. V was clipped by 8 bases and J by 4 bases, with 14 bases between them.

This clone came up once. V is TRBV2 and J is TRBJ2-1; maybe TRBD1 (6 bases). The CDR3 totals 16 residues. The germline V gene encodes CDR1 SNHLY and CDR2 FYNNEI. Trimming stripped 6 bases from V and 0 bases from J, with 15 bases between. For the CDR3, the DNA is TGTGCCAGCAGCCCTACTACAGGGAACTCCTACAATGAGCAGTTCTTC. It encodes CASSPTTGNSYNEQFF.

The chain recombines TRBV11-3 with TRBJ2-1; 8 bases line up with TRBD2. Germline V gives CDR1 SGHNT, CDR2 YENEEA. There are 14 residues in the CDR3. V lost 4 bases, J lost 2 bases, and 1 base stayed unmatched. As DNA, the CDR3 is TGTGCCAGCAGCTCGGGACTAGCCTACAATGAGCAGTTCTTC. Amino acids: CASSSGLAYNEQFF.

This clone has only a few counts. The chain is built from TRBV18 and TRBJ2-5, with 9 bases aligning to TRBD1. This CDR3 contains 14 residues. V was clipped by 3 bases and J by 4 bases; unmatched bases: 3. Germline-derived CDR1 and CDR2 are KGHSH and LQKENI. DNA of the CDR3: TGTGCCAGCTCACCGGACAGGGGAGGAGAGACCCAGTACTTC. Amino acid sequence: CASSPDRGGETQYF.

The chain uses TRBV4-1 and TRBJ2-3, with D maybe TRBD2 (5 bases). Trimming took off 3 bases at V and 4 bases at J, with 14 bases between the two ends. CDR1 MGHRA and CDR2 YSYEKL come from the germline V gene. The CDR3 length is 15 residues. In nucleotides, the CDR3 is TGCGCCAGCAGCCAGCGGGTAGGCGGAGCAGATACGCAGTATTTT. It encodes CASSQRVGGADTQYF.

The gene calls are TRBV24-1 and TRBJ2-1; 9 nucleotides align to TRBD1. After removal of 10 bases from V and 7 bases from J, the junction contained 13 bases not matched to a gene. CDR1 is KGHDR, CDR2 SFDVKD, per germline. The CDR3 is 15 amino acids. CDR3 nucleotides: TGTGCCACTTCCCGTTCCGGACAGGGGTTGAATGAGCAGTTCTTC. Translation: CATSRSGQGLNEQFF.

The gene calls are TRBV3-1 (or the pseudogene TRBV3-2) and TRBJ2-4; 12 bases line up with TRBD2. V lost 2 bases, J lost 7 bases, and 18 bases stayed unmatched. The CDR3 totals 20 residues. Per germline, CDR1 LGHDT and CDR2 YNNKEL (reference sequence). The CDR3 here is CASSQWGRTSGIQGGNIQYF. The CDR3 nucleotides read TGTGCCAGCAGCCAATGGGGCCGGACTAGCGGGATCCAAGGGGGGAACATTCAGTACTTC.

The chain has TRBV6-2 or TRBV6-3 and TRBJ2-1, with D perhaps matching TRBD2 (6 bases). CDR3 length equals 15 residues. Germline assignment: CDR1 MNHEY and CDR2 SVGEGT. The V end was cut by 6 bases, the J end by 1 base, with 13 bases between. For the CDR3, the DNA is TGTGCCAGCAGCCGTAGCGGTATTTCCTACAATGAGCAGTTCTTC. Its protein is CASSRSGISYNEQFF.

A few counts support this clone. V usage is TRBV2 and J usage is TRBJ2-2, with a possible D match to TRBD2 (6 bases). With 8 bases removed from V and 6 bases from J, the gap between germline ends came to 16 bases. The germline gives CDR1 SNHLY, CDR2 FYNNEI. This CDR3 comprises 14 residues. The CDR3 nucleotides are TGTGCCAGCCGGGACTCCCTCGTCGCCGGGGAGCTGTTTTTT. This codes for CASRDSLVAGELFF.

This clone was observed a handful of times. V gene TRBV29-1 combines with J gene TRBJ2-1; TRBD1 is a possible D gene (5 bases). The ends were cut back, 7 bases at V and 6 bases at J, with 13 bases in the middle. CDR1 SQVTM and CDR2 ANQGSEA come from the germline V gene. There are 12 residues in the CDR3. The CDR3 spells CSAKTQGNEQFF. The DNA of the CDR3 is TGCAGCGCCAAAACCCAGGGCAATGAGCAGTTCTTC.

CDR3 nucleotide sequence: TGTGCCAGCAGTCAAAACAGGGGGGTCACTGAAGCTTTCTTT. This translates into CASSQNRGVTEAFF. The chain combines TRBV27 with TRBJ1-1, with TRBD1 matching 8 bases. This CDR3 comprises 14 residues. The J segment lost 4 bases and the V segment lost 5 bases, leaving 6 bases of the junction unmatched. The germline CDR1 and CDR2 sequences are MNHEY and SMNVEV (reference sequence).

The V gene is TRBV7-3, the J gene TRBJ1-3, with D perhaps TRBD1 (5 bases). Per germline, CDR1 SGHTA and CDR2 FQGTGA. V shed 0 bases and J shed 2 bases, with 11 bases lying between them. The CDR3 is 16 amino acids. CDR3 DNA sequence: TGTGCCAGCAGCTTAACCGGGGGTATGACTGGAAACACCATATATTTT. Protein sequence: CASSLTGGMTGNTIYF.

This chain joins TRBV4-2 and TRBJ2-2; 7 bases align to TRBD1. In germline, CDR1 is LGHNA, CDR2 YNFKEQ. CDR3 size: 15 residues. J lost 5 bases, V lost 1 base, and 4 bases had no gene match. The CDR3 sequence: CASSQVGQPTGELFF. The CDR3 DNA reads as TGTGCCAGCAGCCAAGTGGGACAGCCTACCGGGGAGCTGTTTTTT.

J is TRBJ2-1 and V is TRBV5-4; 12 positions agree with TRBD2. With V trimmed by 4 bases and J by 10 bases, 12 bases remained unmatched. This CDR3 contains 16 residues. Germline V CDR1 and CDR2: SGHNT, YYREEE (reference sequence). The CDR3 sequence: CASSSPSGRGHREQFF. The CDR3 DNA sequence: TGTGCCAGCAGCAGTCCTAGCGGGAGGGGCCACCGCGAGCAGTTCTTC.

This clone was seen more than once but under ten times. The rearrangement uses TRBV20-1 and TRBJ2-1; D remains ambiguous. The CDR3 covers 11 residues. Trimming removed 1 base at V and 9 bases at J, with 7 bases between. Germline lookup yields CDR1 DFQATT and CDR2 SNEGSKA (reference sequence). This CDR3 reads CSARVMSEQFF. The CDR3 DNA sequence: TGCAGTGCTAGAGTGATGAGTGAGCAGTTCTTC.

This clone was detected once. V usage is TRBV25-1 and J usage is TRBJ2-7, with 11 bases matching TRBD1. CDR1 and CDR2 (germline): MGHDK, SYGVNS. CDR3 length equals 16 residues. The J segment lost 7 bases and the V segment lost 1 base, leaving 9 bases of the junction unmatched. Written as DNA, the CDR3 is TGTGCCAGCAGTGAATTCCAGGGGACAGGGGGGAGGGAGCAGTACTTC. Its protein product is CASSEFQGTGGREQYF.

This clone occurred once. The chain links TRBV6-5 to TRBJ1-1, with D uncertain. Trimming left V 5 bases short and J 3 bases short, with 7 bases between. The CDR3 consists of 12 residues. Germline CDR1 is MNHEY and CDR2 is SVGAGI. CDR3 DNA sequence: TGTGCCAGCAGTACAACAGACACTGAAGCTTTCTTT. It yields the protein CASSTTDTEAFF.